The text below deals with one T cell receptor (beta chain). The sample comes from a study of blood T cell repertoires in COVID-19. Study at large: Samples came from the United States, Italy and Spain, spanning acute and convalescent COVID-19.

Germline CDR1 SGDLS, CDR2 YYNGEE. The CDR3 totals 14 residues. Trimming took 4 bases from V and 3 from J, leaving 10 bases between them. Per the study methods: Estimates of nucleated cell counts were drawn from the amplification of reference gene primers. Libraries were prepared by immunoSEQ multiplex PCR; TCRdb keeps only in-frame clonotypes and omits some of them. The D gene and trimming were derived from the DNA, and the V and J assignments and clone size from that table. In the table there are tens of thousands of clones, about 90% of which are singletons. The sequenced sample was peripheral blood. The chain joins TRBV9 to TRBJ2-2; maybe TRBD2 (5 bases). This clonotype originated in a human donor in a cohort sampled during active COVID-19. The CDR3 DNA is TGTGCCAGCAGCAACTACGGGGACACCGGGGAGCTGTTTTTT. It yields the protein CASSNYGDTGELFF.